The 22 T cell receptor beta chains reported below all come from one sample, sequenced in a study of T cells in Graves' hyperthyroidism and ophthalmopathy (dated by TCRdb to between 2019 and 2020). Library preparation used multiplex PCR. Sequencing relied on an Illumina HiSeq 2000. TCR beta CDR3 regions were amplified from RNA transcripts. A first-round RT-PCR of the TCR CDR3 used the HTBI primer set with the Qiagen OneStep RT-PCR kit. In-frame beta chains were kept once TCRdb had trimmed the public reads at Q25 with fastp and called clones with MiXCR. Under each unique CDR3 protein, matching rows form one entry showing the most common genes and DNA. The sample contains over 350,000 distinct CDR3 sequences, roughly 15% of them found a single time. The ten largest clones represent approximately 13% of the sample. Sequenced material: blood. Receptors were obtained from a man between 18 and 29 years old with Graves' ophthalmopathy.

In its sample, this clonotype was seen a few times. The gene calls are TRBV20-1 and TRBJ2-7; D remains ambiguous. Trimming pared 0 bases from V and 3 bases from J, leaving 9 bases between. Germline V gene lookup returns CDR1 DFQATT and CDR2 SNEGSKA (reference sequence). CDR3 length: 13 residues. CDR3 DNA: TGCAGTGCTAGAGATACGTTGAACTACGAGCAGTACTTC. This codes for CSARDTLNYEQYF.

The rearrangement uses TRBV19 and TRBJ1-5; D ambiguous. The V gene's germline CDR1 is LNHDA and CDR2 SQIVND (reference sequence). V was shortened by 3 bases and J by 0 bases, with 9 bases between the two germline ends. This CDR3 has 15 residues. The CDR3 region is CASSILTYSNQPQHF. DNA for the CDR3: TGTGCCAGTAGTATCCTAACCTATAGCAATCAGCCCCAGCATTTT.

This clonotype was seen many times. The gene calls are TRBV12-3 or TRBV12-4 and TRBJ1-1; 9 positions match TRBD1. There are 14 residues in the CDR3. J was trimmed by 4 bases and V by 5 bases; bases with no gene match: 5. CDR3 coding DNA: TGTGCCAGCAGTCACACAGGGGGCCGCACTGAAGCTTTCTTT. Translated: CASSHTGGRTEAFF.

This clonotype was observed at least ten times. J is TRBJ2-7 and V is TRBV20-1; TRBD2 matches at 12 bases. This CDR3 spans 15 amino acids. The ends lost 4 bases at V and 1 base at J; junction bases unmatched: 5. Germline-derived CDR1 and CDR2 are DFQATT and SNEGSKA (reference sequence). The DNA for the CDR3 is TGCAGTGCTACCCCTGGGACTAGCGGGTCCTACGAGCAGTACTTC. Translation: CSATPGTSGSYEQYF.

This clonotype was recorded a few times. The rearrangement joins TRBV20-1 to TRBJ2-7, with a weak D call TRBD1 (5 bases). Germline assignment: CDR1 DFQATT and CDR2 SNEGSKA (reference sequence). The CDR3 runs 13 residues. V lost 6 bases, J lost 2 bases, and 14 bases lay in between. This CDR3 reads CSAGGAVPYEQYF. Written as DNA, the CDR3 is TGCAGTGCCGGTGGGGCAGTTCCCTACGAGCAGTACTTC.

This clonotype was picked up many times. In DNA, the CDR3 is TGTGCCAGCAGCCCAACCGGGGAGGCGGTTTTCACAGATACGCAGTATTTT. Translation: CASSPTGEAVFTDTQYF. The chain uses TRBV13 and TRBJ2-3, with D possibly TRBD2 on 6 matching bases. The CDR3 spans 17 residues. Germline CDR1 is PRHDT and CDR2 is FYEKMQ (reference sequence). The V end was cut by 5 bases, the J end by 2 bases, with 20 bases between.

The CDR3: CAEKAGGLTNTQYF. DNA for the CDR3: TGTGCCGAAAAAGCGGGAGGGTTAACGAATACGCAGTATTTT. V is TRBV10-3 and J is TRBJ2-3; 10 nucleotides line up with TRBD2. The CDR3 totals 14 residues. CDR1 and CDR2 from the germline V gene are ENHRY and SYGVKD. V lost 11 bases and J lost 7; bases outside the gene matches: 12.

The V gene is TRBV30, the J gene TRBJ2-6; 7 nucleotides match TRBD2. The ends lost 4 bases at V and 0 bases at J; junction bases unmatched: 9. This CDR3 has 17 residues. CDR1 is GTSNPN and CDR2 is SVGIG in the germline V gene (reference sequence). The CDR3 nucleotides are TGTGCCTGGACCCCGCGGGGGAAACCCTCTGGGGCCAACGTCCTGACTTTC. Translating it yields CAWTPRGKPSGANVLTF.

This clonotype showed up many times. The rearrangement joins TRBV13 to TRBJ2-3; D gene uncertain. The germline CDR1 and CDR2 sequences are PRHDT and FYEKMQ (reference sequence). V was cut by 5 bases and J by 2 bases, with 8 bases left in between. This CDR3 region has 13 residues. CDR3 sequence reads: CASSTTNTDTQYF. As DNA, the CDR3 is TGTGCCAGCAGCACCACAAACACAGATACGCAGTATTTT.

The chain couples TRBV11-2 to TRBJ1-5; possible D gene TRBD1, 5 bases. The CDR3 has 17 amino acids. Germline V gene lookup returns CDR1 SGHAT and CDR2 FQNNGV. V lost 0 bases, J lost 3 bases, and 15 bases lay in between. CDR3: CASSLEGRGMANQPQHF. In DNA, the CDR3 is TGTGCCAGCAGCTTAGAGGGGCGGGGGATGGCCAATCAGCCCCAGCATTTT.

This clonotype was found many times. The chain joins TRBV10-3 to TRBJ2-1; possibly TRBD2 for D (6 bases). The CDR3 has 15 residues. Germline assignment: CDR1 ENHRY and CDR2 SYGVKD. Trimming removed 7 bases at V and 8 bases at J, with 21 bases between. The CDR3 reads CAITLTAGSLDEQFF. Here the CDR3 DNA reads TGTGCCATCACCCTTACGGCGGGGAGCTTGGATGAGCAGTTCTTC.

This clonotype was seen many times. The chain is built from TRBV27 and TRBJ2-3, with TRBD2 identical over 10 bases. The CDR3 spans 14 residues. V lost 6 bases, J lost 5 bases, and 5 bases stayed unmatched. The germline CDR1 and CDR2 sequences are MNHEY and SMNVEV (reference sequence). The CDR3 spells CASSLAGVLDTQYF. The CDR3 bases are TGTGCCAGCAGCCTAGCGGGAGTGTTAGATACGCAGTATTTT.

This clonotype was observed at least ten times. The chain couples TRBV11-2 to TRBJ2-4, with 9 bases lining up with TRBD2. The germline V gene encodes CDR1 SGHAT and CDR2 FQNNGV. The trim removed 1 base at V and 9 bases at J, leaving 16 bases unmatched. The length of the CDR3 is 18 residues. Here the CDR3 reads CASSLVGLAGPRGGIQYF. The CDR3 DNA reads as TGTGCCAGCAGCTTAGTGGGTCTAGCGGGACCCCGGGGCGGCATTCAGTACTTC.

The chain joins TRBV2 to TRBJ1-1; 8 positions match TRBD1. Germline V gives CDR1 SNHLY, CDR2 FYNNEI. With 8 bases clipped from V and 10 bases from J, the junction kept 9 bases outside the gene matches. The CDR3 extends over 12 amino acids. The CDR3 loop is CASGAGGKVAFF. The CDR3, as DNA: TGTGCCAGCGGAGCAGGGGGCAAAGTAGCTTTCTTT.

This clonotype was picked up many times. V is TRBV3-1 and J is TRBJ2-1, with 11 bases lining up with TRBD2. The CDR3 is 17 amino acids. V was pared by 0 bases and J by 0 bases, with 1 base of the junction left unmatched. Germline V CDR1 and CDR2: LGHDT, YNNKEL (reference sequence). CDR3 sequence: CASSQDTSGGSYNEQFF. For the CDR3, the DNA is TGTGCCAGCAGCCAAGACACTAGCGGGGGCTCCTACAATGAGCAGTTCTTC.

This clonotype was observed at least ten times. The chain recombines TRBV10-3 with TRBJ2-1; D could derive from TRBD1 or TRBD2 (6 bases each). This CDR3 comprises 12 residues. Trimming cost V 10 bases and J 9 bases, with 16 bases left between them. From germline, CDR1 is ENHRY and CDR2 SYGVKD. Here the CDR3 reads CATTGRGAEQFF. CDR3 bases: TGTGCCACCACAGGAAGGGGGGCTGAGCAGTTCTTC.

The chain uses TRBV27 and TRBJ1-2; D is possibly TRBD1 (5 bases). The V and J ends lost 7 bases and 2 bases respectively, with 11 bases between them. Germline V gene sequence: CDR1 MNHEY, CDR2 SMNVEV (reference sequence). This CDR3 has 13 amino acids. CDR3 amino acids: CASTNQGNYGYTF. In DNA, the CDR3 is TGTGCCAGCACCAATCAGGGCAACTATGGCTACACCTTC.

A word on this clonotype: A clone one base away is much larger, so this may be a read error. The chain links TRBV4-1 to TRBJ1-1; D gene ambiguous. Germline CDR1 and CDR2: MGHRA and YSYEKL. CDR3 length equals 14 residues. The CDR3 sequence: CASSQETALAEASF. DNA of the CDR3: TGCGCCAGCAGCCAAGAGACCGCGCTTGCTGAAGCTTCCTTT.

This clonotype was detected ten times or more. The V call is TRBV27, the J call TRBJ2-3; TRBD1 matches at 9 bases. The junction had 7 bases not matched to a gene; V was cut back by 5 bases and J by 4 bases. Germline values: CDR1 MNHEY, CDR2 SMNVEV (reference sequence). The CDR3 sequence is 15 residues long. The CDR3 DNA follows: TGTGCCAGCAGTCCCGGACAGGGGCGGCCAGATACGCAGTATTTT. It encodes CASSPGQGRPDTQYF.

The table lists this clonotype with many counts. V is TRBV12-3 or TRBV12-4 and J is TRBJ1-1; D uncertain. This CDR3 region has 14 residues. V lost 4 bases and J 2 bases, leaving 11 bases between the germline ends. The chain's CDR3 is CASSWLSDNTEAFF. Written as DNA, the CDR3 is TGTGCCAGCAGTTGGCTCAGTGATAACACTGAAGCTTTCTTT.

This clonotype was observed at least ten times. This sequence joins TRBV20-1 and TRBJ1-6; possible D gene TRBD1, 6 bases. The CDR3 length is 14 residues. V lost 5 bases, J lost 1 base, and 9 bases lay in between. Germline-derived CDR1 and CDR2 are DFQATT and SNEGSKA (reference sequence). The CDR3 DNA reads TGCAGTGCTGGGGGCAGGTCCTATAATTCACCCCTCCACTTT. This gives the protein CSAGGRSYNSPLHF.

This chain joins TRBV10-3 and TRBJ2-2, with 7 positions matching TRBD1. The CDR3 has 20 residues. Germline V gives CDR1 ENHRY, CDR2 SYGVKD. The J segment lost 0 bases and the V segment lost 3 bases, leaving 16 bases of the junction unmatched. The CDR3 reads CAISELWGLDRASNTGELFF. Written as DNA, the CDR3 is TGTGCCATCAGTGAACTTTGGGGATTAGACAGGGCCTCGAACACCGGGGAGCTGTTTTTT.